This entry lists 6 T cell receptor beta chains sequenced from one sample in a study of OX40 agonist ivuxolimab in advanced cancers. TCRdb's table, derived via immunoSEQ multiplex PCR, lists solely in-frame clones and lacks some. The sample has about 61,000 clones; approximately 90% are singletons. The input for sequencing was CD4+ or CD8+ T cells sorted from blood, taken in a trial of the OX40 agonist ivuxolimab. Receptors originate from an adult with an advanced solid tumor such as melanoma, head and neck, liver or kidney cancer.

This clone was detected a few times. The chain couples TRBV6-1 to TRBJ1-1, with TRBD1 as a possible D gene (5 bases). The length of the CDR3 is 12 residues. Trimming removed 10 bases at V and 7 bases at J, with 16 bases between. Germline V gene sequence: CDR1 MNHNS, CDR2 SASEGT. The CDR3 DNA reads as TGTGCCACCCGCCGGGGGGAGGTTGAAGCTTTCTTT. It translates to CATRRGEVEAFF.

CDR3 sequence reads: CASRDTGTREGTNYGYTF. CDR3 nucleotide sequence: TGTGCCAGCAGAGACACCGGGACCCGAGAAGGAACCAACTATGGCTACACCTTC. The chain joins TRBV11-2 to TRBJ1-2; perhaps TRBD1 as D (5 bases). The V gene's germline CDR1 is SGHAT and CDR2 FQNNGV. Trimming cost V 6 bases and J 2 bases, with 25 bases left between them. This CDR3 comprises 18 residues. Full variable domain (outside the CDR3, taken from reference TRBV11-2 and TRBJ1-2): EAGVAQSPRYKIIEKRQSVAFWCNPISGHATLYWYQQILGQGPKLLIQFQNNGVVDDSQLPKDRFSAERLKGVDSTLKIQPAKLEDSAVYLCASRDTGTREGTNYGYTFGSGTRLTVV.

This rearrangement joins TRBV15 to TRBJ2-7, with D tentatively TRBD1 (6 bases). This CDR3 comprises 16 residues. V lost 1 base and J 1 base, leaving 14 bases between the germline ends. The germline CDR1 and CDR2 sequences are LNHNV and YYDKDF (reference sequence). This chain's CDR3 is CATSRVGETGSYEQYF. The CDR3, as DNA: TGTGCCACCAGCAGAGTGGGGGAGACAGGATCCTACGAGCAGTACTTC.

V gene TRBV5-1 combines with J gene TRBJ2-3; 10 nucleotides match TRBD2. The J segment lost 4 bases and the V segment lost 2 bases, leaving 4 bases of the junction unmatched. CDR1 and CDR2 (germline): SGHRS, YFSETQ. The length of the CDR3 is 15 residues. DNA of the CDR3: TGCGCCAGCAGCTTTAGCGGGGGGCCTTCAGATACGCAGTATTTT. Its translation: CASSFSGGPSDTQYF.

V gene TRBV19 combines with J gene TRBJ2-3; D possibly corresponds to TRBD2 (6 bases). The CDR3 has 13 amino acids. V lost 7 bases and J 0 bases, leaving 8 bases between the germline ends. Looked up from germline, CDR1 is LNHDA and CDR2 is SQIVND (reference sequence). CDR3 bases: TGTGCCAGTAAGGCGGGGAGCACAGATACGCAGTATTTT. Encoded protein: CASKAGSTDTQYF.

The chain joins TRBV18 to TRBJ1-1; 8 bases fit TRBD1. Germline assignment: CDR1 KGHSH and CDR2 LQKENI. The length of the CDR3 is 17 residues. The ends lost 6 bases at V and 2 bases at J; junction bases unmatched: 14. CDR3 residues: CASSIQGRGLSNTEAFF. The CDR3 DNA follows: TGTGCCAGCTCTATTCAGGGCAGGGGGCTTTCTAACACTGAAGCTTTCTTT.